Listed below are T cell receptor beta chains from one sample, sequenced in a study of T cell responses to AZD1222 COVID-19 vaccine. Data came from immunoSEQ multiplex PCR; TCRdb stores just in-frame clones and leaves some out. This sample has around 140,000 clones, with 85% to 95% found just once. This specimen consisted of peripheral blood, obtained on day 0 of AZD1222 vaccination. The receptors stem from an adult in good health. Both conserved end residues are part of each CDR3.

>TRBV27
CASSLRDRGETQYF
>TRBV4-1
CASSQAVGVREETQYF
>TRBV12-3/TRBV12-4
CASSRDRAYTF
>TRBV30
CAWSGSGRYEQYF
>TRBV6-5
CASSPGTDYEQYF
>TRBV6-1
CASSDGLGMGEQYF
>TRBV27
CASKSGTYNEQFF
>TRBV7-9
CASSLGRGSLGGYTF
>TRBV5-1
CASSLAGQLNTEAFF
>TRBV12-3/TRBV12-4
CASRTGGRETQYF
>TRBV7-2
CASSLGLAGQETQYF
>TRBV6-1
CASSEARDSFGTNEKLFF
>TRBV9
CASSPRDSLTSYNSPLHF
>TRBV4-3
CASSQDRGSRQPQHF
>TRBV10-3
CAISDDRPNSPLHF
>TRBV7-2
CASSPLGGSEETQYF
>TRBV7-2
CASSPVILQGATGNEQFF
>TRBV20-1
CSAGRQEAFF
>TRBV5-4
CASSVRSGNTEAFF
>TRBV12-3/TRBV12-4
CASSLDTNTEAFF
>TRBV11-2
CASSPGSPLHF
>TRBV4-2
CASSQDPGGLAGLNTGELFF
>TRBV2
CASSGPNRHNSPLHF